Below are 10 T cell receptor beta chains sequenced from a single sample in a study of blood T cell repertoires in COVID-19. Sequencing was performed with immunoSEQ multiplex PCR; in TCRdb, only in-frame clones are kept and a portion is missing. The sample lists about 250,000 clones; approximately 90% were seen once. The sequenced sample consisted of peripheral blood. These receptors all come from a woman aged 30 to 39 with active or convalescent COVID-19.

The rearrangement joins TRBV7-3 to TRBJ2-1, with 8 bases identical to TRBD2. This CDR3 region has 15 residues. CDR1 and CDR2 (germline): SGHTA, FQGTGA. Losses at the gene ends were 5 bases for V and 4 bases for J; bases not matched to a gene: 7. CDR3 coding DNA: TGTGCCAGCAGCCCGGGGACTAGGTTTTACAATGAGCAGTTCTTC. Translation: CASSPGTRFYNEQFF.

The chain couples TRBV25-1 to TRBJ1-2; 7 bases fit TRBD1. Germline values: CDR1 MGHDK, CDR2 SYGVNS. This CDR3 spans 14 amino acids. Germline trimming cut 2 bases from V and 3 bases from J; bases unmatched to any gene: 3. CDR3 region: CASSEPGQHYGYTF. The DNA of the CDR3 is TGTGCCAGCAGTGAACCGGGACAGCACTATGGCTACACCTTC.

This chain uses TRBV7-9 with TRBJ1-6; D possibly corresponds to TRBD1 (5 bases). Trimming removed 0 bases from V and 7 bases from J, with 16 bases in between. The CDR3 contains 17 residues. The germline CDR1 and CDR2 sequences are SEHNR and FQNEAQ (reference sequence). The CDR3 loop is CASSLAVGEAVNSPLHF. The CDR3 DNA reads TGTGCCAGCAGCTTAGCGGTAGGGGAGGCCGTAAATTCACCCCTCCACTTT.

V usage is TRBV10-3 and J usage is TRBJ1-2; D is uncertain. The germline V gene has CDR1 ENHRY and CDR2 SYGVKD. With 2 bases removed from V and 5 bases from J, the gap between germline ends came to 12 bases. The CDR3 spans 14 residues. The CDR3 loop is CAISEGDAGYGYTF. The CDR3 coding sequence is TGTGCCATCAGTGAGGGCGACGCAGGATATGGCTACACCTTC.

The table lists this clone with a count of one. CDR3 residues: CASSQTPGQEGEKLFF. CDR3 DNA: TGTGCCAGCTCACAAACCCCGGGACAAGAGGGCGAAAAACTGTTTTTT. The chain joins TRBV18 to TRBJ1-4, with D maybe TRBD1 (6 bases). The CDR3 sequence is 16 residues long. Germline CDR1 and CDR2: KGHSH and LQKENI. The ends were cut back, 4 bases at V and 8 bases at J, with 20 bases in the middle.

The chain employs TRBV4-3 and TRBJ2-5; TRBD2 matches at 10 bases. V shed 1 base, J shed 5 bases, and the junction held 7 bases outside the gene matches. Germline V gene sequence: CDR1 LGHNA, CDR2 YSLEER. The CDR3 totals 16 residues. The CDR3 spells CASSQGLAGGGETQYF. The CDR3 nucleotides are TGCGCCAGCAGCCAAGGGTTAGCGGGGGGCGGGGAGACCCAGTACTTC.

The V call is TRBV5-4, the J call TRBJ1-2; the match to TRBD1 covers 7 bases. The V segment lost 4 bases and the J segment 0 bases; nucleotides outside the gene matches: 6. The CDR3 runs to 15 residues. Germline V gene data show CDR1 as SGHNT and CDR2 as YYREEE (reference sequence). The CDR3 spells CASSQGQTPNYGYTF. As DNA, the CDR3 is TGTGCCAGCAGCCAGGGACAGACGCCTAACTATGGCTACACCTTC.

This sequence joins TRBV28 and TRBJ2-1; TRBD2 might be the D (7 bases). The ends were cut back, 5 bases at V and 0 bases at J, with 17 bases in the middle. Germline V gene sequence: CDR1 MDHEN, CDR2 SYDVKM. The CDR3 consists of 17 residues. In nucleotides, the CDR3 is TGTGCCAGCAGTATCGGCGGGGGCCGTAGCTCCTACAATGAGCAGTTCTTC. Amino acid sequence: CASSIGGGRSSYNEQFF.

This clone has only one observation. The V and J genes are TRBV29-1 and TRBJ1-1, with D possibly being TRBD1 (5 bases). Trimming removed 6 bases at V and 0 bases at J, with 17 bases between. This CDR3 has 15 residues. Looked up from germline, CDR1 is SQVTM and CDR2 is ANQGSEA. The CDR3 DNA sequence: TGCAGCGTCCCCCCGGGGGGAGGGATGAACACTGAAGCTTTCTTT. This sequence encodes CSVPPGGGMNTEAFF.

This clone was found a few times. The chain employs TRBV12-5 and TRBJ1-1; TRBD1 might be the D (5 bases). Germline V gene sequence: CDR1 LGHNT, CDR2 FRNRAP. V gave up 5 bases and J gave up 1 base, with 14 bases separating them. This CDR3 has 15 residues. Here the CDR3 reads CASGLIQAPNTEAFF. The CDR3, as DNA: TGTGCTAGTGGTCTAATACAGGCCCCGAACACTGAAGCTTTCTTT.